Listed below are T cell receptor beta chains from one sample, sequenced in a study of cytotoxic CD8 clonotypes in ibrutinib-treated CLL. Clones were read by immunoSEQ multiplex PCR, and TCRdb kept only the in-frame ones, dropping some. The table records about 68,000 clones, roughly two thirds of them present only once. The sequences come from PBMCs, collected after 12 months of ibrutinib treatment. These TCRs come from a human donor with chronic lymphocytic leukemia. Each CDR3 is given with its conserved first and last residue. The order of the fields is D gene, J gene, CDR3 length, clone size, V gene, CDR3 protein, CDR3 DNA. The D gene is left open where the match is weak. Size is omitted from some rows. Given values are once, few, many or a class for expanded clones.

>-|TRBJ1-1|16|-|TRBV5-6
CASTRGSSFRNTEAFF
TGTGCCAGCACTAGGGGATCGTCATTTCGGAACACTGAAGCTTTCTTT
>-|TRBJ1-6|15|-|TRBV6-4
CASSDPVSYNSPLHF
TGTGCCAGCAGTGACCCAGTCTCCTATAATTCACCCCTCCACTTT
>-|TRBJ1-4|14|-|TRBV7-8
CASSLETTNEKLFF
TGTGCCAGCAGCCTCGAAACAACTAATGAAAAACTGTTTTTT
>-|TRBJ2-7|14|-|TRBV29-1
CSASAGAGDYEQYF
TGCAGCGCCTCGGCGGGGGCAGGGGACTACGAGCAGTACTTC
>-|TRBJ1-2|12|-|TRBV30
CAWDILNYGYTF
TGTGCCTGGGACATTTTGAACTATGGCTACACCTTC
>-|TRBJ1-1|12|-|TRBV7-2
CASSSQRAEAFF
TGTGCCAGCAGCTCCCAGAGAGCTGAAGCTTTCTTT
>-|TRBJ2-1|13|-|TRBV10-2
CASSSLGGNEQFF
TGCGCCAGCAGCTCATTAGGGGGGAATGAGCAGTTCTTC
>TRBD2|TRBJ2-3|16|-|TRBV5-4
CASSTTSGGARYTQYF
TGTGCCAGCAGTACGACTAGCGGGGGGGCCAGGTATACGCAGTATTTT
>-|TRBJ1-4|11|few|TRBV28
CASSRYEKLFF
TGTGCCAGCAGTCGGTATGAAAAACTGTTTTTT
>-|TRBJ2-2|16|-|TRBV27
CASSLLGGGGTGELFF
TGTGCCAGCAGTTTATTAGGGGGCGGGGGCACCGGGGAGCTGTTTTTT
>-|TRBJ1-1|15|few|TRBV19
CASSMGGRGGTEAFF
TGTGCCAGTAGTATGGGGGGAAGGGGCGGAACTGAAGCTTTCTTT
>TRBD1|TRBJ1-1|15|-|TRBV6-6
CASTEGNRGGTEAFF
TGTGCCAGCACCGAAGGAAACAGGGGAGGCACTGAAGCTTTCTTT
>-|TRBJ1-2|13|-|TRBV18
CASSPGSNYGYTF
TGTGCCAGCTCACCGGGAAGTAACTATGGCTACACCTTC
>-|TRBJ2-2|13|-|TRBV27
CASSPQGFGELFF
TGTGCCAGCAGTCCCCAGGGGTTCGGGGAGCTGTTTTTT
>-|TRBJ2-5|14|-|TRBV7-3
CASSLTAVQETQYF
TGTGCCAGCAGCTTAACAGCGGTCCAAGAGACCCAGTACTTC
>-|TRBJ2-3|13|-|TRBV6-1
CASRKTVADTQYF
TGTGCCAGCAGGAAAACGGTAGCAGATACGCAGTATTTT
>-|TRBJ1-1|17|few|TRBV2
CASSGFPPSGGNTEAFF
TGTGCCAGCAGTGGGTTCCCCCCGAGCGGGGGGAACACTGAAGCTTTCTTT
>-|TRBJ2-1|15|-|TRBV7-2
CASSLGLRAGAQQFF
TGTGCCAGCAGCTTAGGGCTCCGGGCGGGGGCCCAACAGTTCTTC
>-|TRBJ1-2|14|-|TRBV15
CATSRRQANYGYTF
TGTGCCACCAGCAGGAGACAGGCTAACTATGGCTACACCTTC
>-|TRBJ1-1|14|-|TRBV6-5
CASSYSPKNTEAFF
TGTGCCAGCAGTTACTCCCCCAAGAACACTGAAGCTTTCTTT
>-|TRBJ2-7|14|-|TRBV7-9
CASSLLDENYEQYF
TGTGCCAGCAGCTTATTGGACGAAAACTACGAGCAGTACTTC
>TRBD1|TRBJ1-4|15|-|TRBV4-1
CASSQGGQGREKLFF
TGCGCCAGCAGCCAAGGGGGACAGGGGCGAGAAAAACTGTTTTTT
>TRBD1|TRBJ2-3|17|-|TRBV19
CASSGGRQGGFTDTQYF
TGTGCCAGTAGTGGGGGGCGACAGGGGGGTTTTACAGATACGCAGTATTTT
>TRBD2|TRBJ2-5|16|-|TRBV25-1
CASSEGTSGGWETQYF
TGTGCCAGCAGTGAGGGGACTAGCGGGGGTTGGGAGACCCAGTACTTC
>TRBD1|TRBJ1-1|13|-|TRBV7-2
CASGEQGSTEAFF
TGTGCCAGCGGAGAACAGGGGTCAACTGAAGCTTTCTTT
>-|TRBJ2-7|13|once|TRBV2
CASRAGPQLEQYF
TGTGCCAGCAGAGCCGGGCCCCAACTCGAGCAGTACTTC
>TRBD2|TRBJ2-1|16|-|TRBV6-6
CASSGTGLAVNNEQFF
TGTGCCAGCAGTGGAACGGGACTAGCGGTTAACAATGAGCAGTTCTTC
>TRBD1|TRBJ1-1|15|-|TRBV7-9
CASSFSNLRQGEAFF
TGTGCCAGCAGCTTCTCAAACCTTAGACAGGGTGAAGCTTTCTTT
>-|TRBJ2-1|13|-|TRBV18
CASSPLQHNEQFF
TGTGCCAGCTCACCACTCCAGCACAATGAGCAGTTCTTC
>-|TRBJ2-1|11|few|TRBV11-1
CASSSGVGQFF
TGTGCCAGCAGCTCAGGGGTGGGGCAGTTCTTC
>-|TRBJ2-5|13|-|TRBV27
CASSQQGYETQYF
TGTGCCAGCAGCCAACAGGGATATGAGACCCAGTACTTC
>TRBD1|TRBJ1-2|13|-|TRBV19
CASTPTGVGGYTF
TGTGCCAGTACCCCGACAGGGGTTGGTGGCTACACCTTC
>TRBD1|TRBJ1-1|15|-|TRBV19
CASSINGQGHTEAFF
TGTGCCAGTAGTATCAACGGACAGGGGCACACTGAAGCTTTCTTT
>TRBD1|TRBJ2-1|15|-|TRBV19
CASSGTGGSYNEQFF
TGTGCCAGTAGTGGGACAGGGGGATCCTACAATGAGCAGTTCTTC
>-|TRBJ2-2|14|-|TRBV18
CASSRPTDTGELFF
TGTGCCAGCTCCCGACCGACAGACACCGGGGAGCTGTTTTTT